This is a list of T cell receptor beta chains from one sample in a study of STAT5B mutations in CD4+ large granular lymphocyte leukemia. Clones were read by immunoSEQ multiplex PCR, and TCRdb kept only the in-frame ones, dropping some. Counted here are fewer than 40,000 clones, around 71% occurring once; the ten biggest clones make up 0.4% to 0.5%. Sequenced input: CD4+ T cells from blood buffy coats. Every receptor here comes from a human donor in good health. The CDR3 runs from the conserved cysteine through the conserved F or W. Each record gives: V gene, CDR3 protein.

TRBV14	CASRLTGGDTQYF
TRBV19	CASSTSSGLSGNTIYF
TRBV5-4	CASSLVTGVNNGYTF
TRBV6-5	CASSYSPATNEKLFF
TRBV9	CASSGGEGTTTNEKLFF
TRBV18	CASSPLGGGWTEAFF
TRBV28	CASTSGGPLAFF
TRBV7-2	CASSPRGLAVSDTQYF
TRBV18	CASSPPSRGQNEQFF
TRBV5-1	CASRDIRGARIANYGYTF
TRBV5-1	CASSRLYDVGTGELFF
TRBV2	CAGGQGAEYNEQFF
TRBV5-3	CARSPLGQGTYEQYF
TRBV18	CASSPSVFSALGNTIYF
TRBV19	CASSILTDNSPLHF
TRBV21-1	CASSKTGGRKNYGYTF
TRBV15	CATSRGPTGRSSETQYF
TRBV19	CASSRTRNEKLFF
TRBV9	CASSRTQGAGYGYTF
TRBV2	CASLGQGLTGSGNTIYF
TRBV7-9	CATDRDNQETQYF
TRBV5-5	CASSYGQGASYEQYF
TRBV9	CASSGTSGGHEQFF
TRBV9	CASSVGLSSTDTQYF
TRBV29-1	CSGQGWGTEAFF
TRBV5-6	CASSFPGQLYNEQFF